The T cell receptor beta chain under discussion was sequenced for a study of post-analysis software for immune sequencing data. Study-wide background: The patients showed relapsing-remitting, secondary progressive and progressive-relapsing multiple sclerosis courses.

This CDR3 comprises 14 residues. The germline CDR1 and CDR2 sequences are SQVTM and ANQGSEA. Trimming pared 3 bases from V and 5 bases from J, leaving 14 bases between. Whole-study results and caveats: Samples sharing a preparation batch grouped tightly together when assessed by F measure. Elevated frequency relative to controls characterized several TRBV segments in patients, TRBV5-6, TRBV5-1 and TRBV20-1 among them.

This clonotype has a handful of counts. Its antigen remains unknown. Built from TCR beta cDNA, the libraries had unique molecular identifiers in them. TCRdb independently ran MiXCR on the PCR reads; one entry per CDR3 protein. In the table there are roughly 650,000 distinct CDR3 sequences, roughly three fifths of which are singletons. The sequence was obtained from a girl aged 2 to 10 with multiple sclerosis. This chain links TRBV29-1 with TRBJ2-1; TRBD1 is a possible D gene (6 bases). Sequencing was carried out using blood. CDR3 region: CSVENRAIDNEQFF. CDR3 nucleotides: TGCAGCGTTGAGAACAGGGCTATCGACAATGAGCAGTTCTTC.